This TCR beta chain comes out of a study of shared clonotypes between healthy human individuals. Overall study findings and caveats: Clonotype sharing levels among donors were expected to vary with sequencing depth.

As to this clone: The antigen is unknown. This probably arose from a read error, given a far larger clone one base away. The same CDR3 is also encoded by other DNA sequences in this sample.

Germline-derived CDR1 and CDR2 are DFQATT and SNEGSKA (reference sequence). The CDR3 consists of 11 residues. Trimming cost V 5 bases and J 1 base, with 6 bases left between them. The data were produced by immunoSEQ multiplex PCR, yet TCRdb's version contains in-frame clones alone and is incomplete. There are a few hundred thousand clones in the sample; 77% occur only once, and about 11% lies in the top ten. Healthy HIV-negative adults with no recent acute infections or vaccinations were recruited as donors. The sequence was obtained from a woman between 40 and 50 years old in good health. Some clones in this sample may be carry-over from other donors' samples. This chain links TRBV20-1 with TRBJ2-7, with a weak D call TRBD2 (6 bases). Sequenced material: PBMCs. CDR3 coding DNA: TGCAGTGCTGGACTATCCTACGAGCAGTACTTC. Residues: CSAGLSYEQYF.